Below, 31 T cell receptor beta chains from the same sample are listed, as sequenced in a study of identical twins. TCRdb reanalysed the 5' RACE reads using MiXCR and keeps one entry per CDR3 protein. The sample consists of 200,000 to 300,000 distinct CDR3 sequences, 6% to 8% of them appearing once. The sample was also linked to a second study, of yellow fever vaccine responses in identical twins.

Sequences were obtained from CD8+ T cells sorted from blood. These TCRs come from a woman aged 18-35 years in good health.

This clonotype showed up many times. The chain uses TRBV7-9 and TRBJ2-5, with TRBD2 as a possible D gene (6 bases). The CDR3 loop spans 15 amino acids. V was pared by 8 bases and J by 0 bases, with 16 bases between. Germline V gene data show CDR1 as SEHNR and CDR2 as FQNEAQ (reference sequence). CDR3 bases: TGTGCCAGCCTCCCAAAGGAGGGACACCAAGAGACCCAGTACTTC. Translation: CASLPKEGHQETQYF.

In this sample, this clonotype turned up many times. This chain connects TRBV3-1 to TRBJ2-5, with D hard to call. The CDR3 length is 14 residues. Germline V gene lookup returns CDR1 LGHDT and CDR2 YNNKEL (reference sequence). Trimming stripped 1 base from V and 5 bases from J, with 11 bases between. The CDR3 coding sequence is TGTGCCAGCAGCCAAGTCCTTCTTTGGGAGACCCAGTACTTC. Translation: CASSQVLLWETQYF.

This clonotype appeared a few times. The chain recombines TRBV12-3 or TRBV12-4 with TRBJ1-5, with unresolved D. V dropped 2 bases and J dropped 3 bases, with 11 bases sitting between them. The CDR3 runs 15 residues. The CDR3 reads CASSLKERNNQPQHF. The CDR3 DNA follows: TGTGCCAGCAGTTTAAAGGAAAGGAACAATCAGCCCCAGCATTTT.

The chain recombines TRBV11-2 with TRBJ2-1; D is tentatively TRBD1 or TRBD2 (5 bases each). V was cut by 4 bases and J by 9 bases, with 10 bases left in between. CDR3 length: 12 amino acids. The germline gives CDR1 SGHAT, CDR2 FQNNGV. CDR3 loop: CASSSPGPEQFF. The CDR3 DNA reads TGTGCCAGCAGCTCCCCGGGGCCTGAGCAGTTCTTC.

This clonotype came up many times. At one end the junction does not follow the germline gene, possibly because of a read error. The chain has TRBV5-1 and TRBJ2-1; D uncertain. This CDR3 contains 11 residues. Germline V gives CDR1 SGHRS, CDR2 YFSETQ. CDR3 in DNA: TGTGCCAGCAGCTTAGGGTTGGAGCAGTTCTTC. This translates into CASSLGLEQFF.

This clonotype was counted only a few times. The rearrangement uses TRBV3-1 and TRBJ2-7; TRBD2 aligns across 13 bases. This CDR3 comprises 16 residues. Trimming removed 2 bases from V and 2 bases from J; junction bases left unmatched: 3. Germline loops: CDR1 LGHDT, CDR2 YNNKEL (reference sequence). In DNA form, the CDR3 reads TGTGCCAGCAGCCAACCCGGACTAGCGGGAGCCTACGAGCAGTACTTC. Translation: CASSQPGLAGAYEQYF.

This clonotype turned up a few times. The gene calls are TRBV28 and TRBJ2-5; D ambiguous. The V end lost 6 bases, the J end lost 5 bases, and 13 bases lay between the germline ends. From germline, CDR1 is MDHEN and CDR2 SYDVKM. CDR3 length: 13 residues. The CDR3 DNA reads TGTGCCAGCAGCCAAAGCCAGATCGAGACCCAGTACTTC. Its protein product is CASSQSQIETQYF. Supplemented by reference TRBV28 and TRBJ2-5, the full variable domain reads DVKVTQSSRYLVKRTGEKVFLECVQDMDHENMFWYRQDPGLGLRLIYFSYDVKMKEKGDIPEGYSVSREKKERFSLILESASTNQTSMYLCASSQSQIETQYFGPGTRLLVL.

This sequence joins TRBV20-1 and TRBJ2-7; 7 bases line up with TRBD2. The CDR3 extends over 16 amino acids. Germline-derived CDR1 and CDR2 are DFQATT and SNEGSKA (reference sequence). V trimming: 5 bases; J trimming: 2 bases; junction bases outside the gene matches: 15. CDR3 loop: CSAAHGSGRFTYEQYF. In DNA form, the CDR3 reads TGCAGTGCTGCCCATGGTTCCGGGAGGTTTACCTACGAGCAGTACTTC.

The chain uses TRBV7-9 and TRBJ2-3; 7 nucleotides match TRBD2. CDR1 and CDR2 (germline): SEHNR, FQNEAQ (reference sequence). This CDR3 has 15 residues. Losses at the gene ends were 1 base for V and 2 bases for J; bases not matched to a gene: 3. In DNA form, the CDR3 reads TGTGCCAGCAGCTTAGGACTAGCAGTCACAGATACGCAGTATTTT. Amino acid sequence: CASSLGLAVTDTQYF.

This clonotype came up a few times. The genes are TRBV7-6 and TRBJ2-1, with 7 bases matching TRBD2. The CDR3 contains 14 residues. Per germline, CDR1 SGHVS and CDR2 FNYEAQ. V shed 6 bases, J shed 6 bases, and the junction held 8 bases outside the gene matches. The CDR3 spells CASSTQTSFNEQFF. Written as DNA, the CDR3 is TGTGCCAGCAGTACGCAGACTAGCTTCAATGAGCAGTTCTTC.

In its sample, this clonotype was seen many times. The genes are TRBV28 and TRBJ2-1; TRBD1 agrees at 9 bases. The CDR3 spans 17 residues. With V trimmed by 5 bases and J by 0 bases, 8 bases remained unmatched. Germline CDR1 reads MDHEN; CDR2 reads SYDVKM. CDR3 nucleotide sequence: TGTGCCAGCAGTCCCGAGGGACAGGGCATCTCCTACAATGAGCAGTTCTTC. It translates to CASSPEGQGISYNEQFF.

The CDR3 coding sequence is TGTGCCAGCAGCTTATCAAACTACGAGCAGTACGTC. This sequence encodes CASSLSNYEQYV. The chain couples TRBV11-2 to TRBJ2-7; D is unclear. V lost 2 bases and J 3 bases, leaving 5 bases between the germline ends. Per the germline V gene, CDR1 is SGHAT and CDR2 is FQNNGV. This CDR3 comprises 12 residues.

V usage is TRBV19 and J usage is TRBJ2-2; D might be TRBD1 (6 bases). Trimming left V 3 bases short and J 6 bases short, with 23 bases between. The CDR3 is made up of 18 amino acids. Germline V gives CDR1 LNHDA, CDR2 SQIVND (reference sequence). The CDR3 DNA is TGTGCCAGTAGTATGATTGTTTTGGTGGGGGCCTCGGCCGGGGAGCTGTTTTTT. This gives the protein CASSMIVLVGASAGELFF.

This clonotype showed up just a few times. The J gene is TRBJ2-7, the V gene TRBV6-1, with D maybe TRBD2 (6 bases). Deletions cut 9 bases from V and 3 bases from J, with 15 bases between. This CDR3 has 13 residues. Germline CDR1 MNHNS, CDR2 SASEGT. CDR3 sequence: CASAGTPNYEQYF. The CDR3 nucleotides read TGTGCCAGTGCCGGGACTCCTAACTACGAGCAGTACTTC.

In this sample, this clonotype turned up many times. This chain uses TRBV10-3 with TRBJ2-3; 7 bases fit TRBD2. V lost 2 bases and J lost 1; bases outside the gene matches: 3. Germline loops: CDR1 ENHRY, CDR2 SYGVKD. The CDR3 spans 15 residues. The DNA of the CDR3 is TGTGCCATCAGTGAGCGGGCGGGAGGCACAGATACGCAGTATTTT. Translation gives CAISERAGGTDTQYF.

The J gene is TRBJ2-7, the V gene TRBV5-6, with D hard to call. CDR3 length: 13 amino acids. The ends were cut back, 2 bases at V and 3 bases at J, with 9 bases in the middle. The germline V gene encodes CDR1 SGHDT and CDR2 YYEEEE. The CDR3 region is CASSFEDGYEQYF. DNA of the CDR3: TGTGCCAGCAGCTTCGAGGACGGCTACGAGCAGTACTTC.

This clonotype has at least ten counts. The chain is built from TRBV12-3 or TRBV12-4 and TRBJ2-5, with D perhaps TRBD1 (5 bases). Trimming cost V 6 bases and J 1 base, with 12 bases left between them. The CDR3 is 14 residues long. The CDR3 loop is CASRPDSSQETQYF. CDR3 nucleotide sequence: TGTGCCAGCAGGCCTGACAGCAGCCAAGAGACCCAGTACTTC.

The sample holds many counts of this clonotype. CDR3 sequence reads: CASGLVRTGESTDTQYF. CDR3 sequence (DNA): TGTGCTAGTGGTTTGGTAAGGACTGGTGAGAGCACAGATACGCAGTATTTT. V gene TRBV12-5 combines with J gene TRBJ2-3, with D maybe TRBD2 (5 bases). The V and J ends lost 0 bases and 0 bases respectively, with 13 bases between them. Per the germline V gene, CDR1 is LGHNT and CDR2 is FRNRAP. The CDR3 has 17 amino acids.

The rearrangement uses TRBV5-1 and TRBJ2-1; possible D gene TRBD2, 5 bases. Trimming stripped 3 bases from V and 3 bases from J, with 13 bases between. Germline values: CDR1 SGHRS, CDR2 YFSETQ. CDR3 size: 15 residues. The CDR3: CASSSRTPGYNEQFF. Written as DNA, the CDR3 is TGCGCCAGCAGCTCTAGGACTCCAGGCTACAATGAGCAGTTCTTC. Variable domain in full (rest from reference TRBV5-1 and TRBJ2-1): KAGVTQTPRYLIKTRGQQVTLSCSPISGHRSVSWYQQTPGQGLQFLFEYFSETQRNKGNFPGRFSGRQFSNSRSEMNVSTLELGDSALYLCASSSRTPGYNEQFFGPGTRLTVL.

This chain uses TRBV27 with TRBJ2-2, with D unresolved. The CDR3 contains 12 residues. From germline, CDR1 is MNHEY and CDR2 SMNVEV (reference sequence). Trimming took off 2 bases at V and 4 bases at J, with 2 bases between the two ends. Here the CDR3 DNA reads TGTGCCAGCAGTTTACTCACCGGGGAGCTGTTTTTT. Translating it yields CASSLLTGELFF.

In this sample, this clonotype turned up a few times. This chain uses TRBV12-3 or TRBV12-4 with TRBJ2-2, with D perhaps matching TRBD1 or TRBD2 (5 bases each). The CDR3 has 16 amino acids. V lost 2 bases and J 0 bases, leaving 10 bases between the germline ends. The CDR3 DNA reads as TGTGCCAGCAGTTTATGGGACGCCCCGAACACCGGGGAGCTGTTTTTT. It translates to CASSLWDAPNTGELFF.

This clonotype was detected only a few times. The rearrangement joins TRBV29-1 to TRBJ2-3; D not resolved. This CDR3 comprises 13 residues. V lost 8 bases and J lost 0, with 12 bases in between. CDR1 SQVTM and CDR2 ANQGSEA come from the germline V gene. CDR3 region: CSPWMASTDTQYF. CDR3 nucleotides: TGCAGCCCTTGGATGGCTAGCACAGATACGCAGTATTTT.

At least ten counts were recorded for this clonotype. This chain joins TRBV2 and TRBJ2-5; TRBD1 aligns across 7 bases. The CDR3 length is 14 residues. V dropped 6 bases and J dropped 1; count of bases not matched to a gene: 5. CDR1 is SNHLY, CDR2 FYNNEI, per germline. The CDR3 is CASSLRDSQETQYF. The CDR3 DNA sequence: TGTGCCAGCAGCCTCCGGGACAGCCAAGAGACCCAGTACTTC.

This clonotype was seen a handful of times. The rearrangement uses TRBV12-3 or TRBV12-4 and TRBJ2-2, with a tentative D call TRBD2 (5 bases). The CDR3 is 15 amino acids. V lost 0 bases and J 4 bases, leaving 9 bases between the germline ends. DNA of the CDR3: TGTGCCAGCAGTTTAGCGGGAGCGGCCACCGGGGAGCTGTTTTTT. It translates to CASSLAGAATGELFF.

This clonotype occurred many times. The chain has TRBV12-3 or TRBV12-4 and TRBJ2-1; D is perhaps TRBD2 (6 bases). The CDR3 length is 14 residues. V was cut by 8 bases and J by 7 bases, with 18 bases left in between. The CDR3 region has the DNA TGTGCCAGCTGCCGGGACTCAATTTGGAATGAGCAGTTCTTC. Amino acids: CASCRDSIWNEQFF.

The CDR3 bases are TGTGCCAGCAGCCTATGGGGACTAGCGGGAGAAGAGACCCAGTACTTC. It is translated as CASSLWGLAGEETQYF. The chain uses TRBV2 and TRBJ2-5; 14 nucleotides match TRBD2. Germline CDR1 and CDR2: SNHLY and FYNNEI. Unmatched junction bases numbered 6, after V lost 6 bases and J lost 3 bases. The CDR3 spans 16 residues.

This clonotype occurred a few times. The rearrangement joins TRBV6-1 to TRBJ2-2, with 12 nucleotides matching TRBD2. After removal of 3 bases from V and 4 bases from J, the junction contained 6 bases not matched to a gene. Per germline, CDR1 MNHNS and CDR2 SASEGT. The CDR3 sequence is 17 residues long. CDR3 loop: CASSDILAGGSTGELFF. CDR3 nucleotides: TGTGCCAGCAGTGATATTCTAGCGGGAGGGAGCACCGGGGAGCTGTTTTTT.

This clonotype was detected a few times. The chain combines TRBV3-1 with TRBJ2-3; a weak D match, TRBD2 (6 bases). The CDR3 has 13 residues. Trimming shortened V by 4 bases and J by 8 bases, and 13 bases separated the two germline ends. The V gene's germline CDR1 is LGHDT and CDR2 YNNKEL (reference sequence). The CDR3 region has the DNA TGTGCCAGCAGCCTTACTAGCACCGGTACGCAGTATTTT. Translation: CASSLTSTGTQYF.

This clonotype was picked up a small number of times. This chain connects TRBV27 to TRBJ2-3, with 12 bases matching TRBD2. CDR1 is MNHEY and CDR2 is SMNVEV in the germline V gene (reference sequence). The V gene end was trimmed by 5 bases and the J gene end by 2 bases; junction bases not matched to a gene: 8. The CDR3 has 17 amino acids. The CDR3 sequence: CASSPRLAGVYTDTQYF. As DNA, the CDR3 is TGTGCCAGCAGTCCTAGACTAGCGGGGGTCTACACAGATACGCAGTATTTT.

This clonotype was counted at least ten times. The chain joins TRBV24-1 to TRBJ2-2; 7 bases align to TRBD1. This CDR3 has 14 amino acids. V shed 8 bases, J shed 0 bases, and the junction held 2 bases outside the gene matches. CDR1 is KGHDR, CDR2 SFDVKD, per germline. CDR3 sequence reads: CATTDRANTGELFF. The CDR3 DNA follows: TGTGCCACCACTGACAGGGCGAACACCGGGGAGCTGTTTTTT.

This clonotype has only a few counts. This chain links TRBV7-9 with TRBJ2-3; D possibly matches TRBD1 or TRBD2 (6 bases each). The CDR3 is made up of 15 amino acids. Germline V gives CDR1 SEHNR, CDR2 FQNEAQ (reference sequence). Deletions cut 5 bases from V and 0 bases from J, with 12 bases between. The CDR3 nucleotides are TGTGCCAGCAGCACCACAGGGACTAGCACAGATACGCAGTATTTT. This sequence encodes CASSTTGTSTDTQYF. The whole variable domain, remainder taken from reference TRBV7-9 and TRBJ2-3, is DTGVSQNPRHKITKRGQNVTFRCDPISEHNRLYWYRQTLGQGPEFLTYFQNEAQLEKSRLLSDRFSAERPKGSFSTLEIQRTEQGDSAMYLCASSTTGTSTDTQYFGPGTRLTVL.